The 10 T cell receptor beta chains given below trace back to one sample, sequenced in a study of T cells after yellow fever vaccination. TCRdb ran MiXCR on the 5' RACE reads and lists one entry per CDR3 protein. The sample consists of hundreds of thousands of distinct CDR3 sequences, approximately 13% of them appearing once. The source was PBMCs, collected on the day of the yellow fever booster vaccination. The receptors were gathered from a man under 40 who received the YFV17D yellow fever vaccine.

This clonotype has just a few counts. The rearrangement joins TRBV20-1 to TRBJ2-3; D possibly corresponds to TRBD2 (6 bases). The CDR3 sequence is 14 residues long. Trimming removed 0 bases at V and 5 bases at J, with 12 bases between. Per the germline V gene, CDR1 is DFQATT and CDR2 is SNEGSKA (reference sequence). The CDR3 here is CSARDPNGRDTQYF. The CDR3 nucleotides read TGCAGTGCTAGAGATCCTAACGGGAGAGATACGCAGTATTTT.

This CDR3 reads CSVEMGLASYEQYF. For the CDR3, the DNA is TGCAGCGTCGAAATGGGACTAGCTTCCTACGAGCAGTACTTC. The rearrangement links TRBV29-1 to TRBJ2-7; 9 nucleotides line up with TRBD2. Germline loops: CDR1 SQVTM, CDR2 ANQGSEA. V lost 6 bases, J lost 1 base, and 7 bases stayed unmatched. This CDR3 comprises 14 residues.

The CDR3 spells CASGGLASSYEQYF. The CDR3, as DNA: TGTGCCAGCGGGGGACTAGCGAGCTCCTACGAGCAGTACTTC. The chain joins TRBV25-1 to TRBJ2-7; 10 bases map to TRBD2. The CDR3 consists of 14 residues. Germline V lookup: CDR1 MGHDK, CDR2 SYGVNS. V lost 8 bases to trimming and J lost 0 bases; unmatched junction nucleotides: 4.

Many counts were recorded for this clonotype. The rearrangement uses TRBV7-9 and TRBJ2-7, with 7 bases that match TRBD1. In germline, CDR1 is SEHNR, CDR2 FQNEAQ (reference sequence). The junction had 8 bases not matched to a gene; V was cut back by 5 bases and J by 1 base. This CDR3 has 15 amino acids. CDR3 bases: TGTGCCAGCAGCCGCCACCGGGACAGATCCTACGAGCAGTACTTC. Its translation is CASSRHRDRSYEQYF.

This clonotype was seen only a few times. The chain employs TRBV6-5 and TRBJ2-7; 10 nucleotides match TRBD2. This CDR3 contains 16 residues. The V gene's germline CDR1 is MNHEY and CDR2 SVGAGI. With 2 bases clipped from V and 0 bases from J, the junction kept 4 bases outside the gene matches. For the CDR3, the DNA is TGTGCCAGCAGTTACGGGCCTAGCGGGAGCTCCTACGAGCAGTACTTC. Encoded protein: CASSYGPSGSSYEQYF.

In its sample, this clonotype was seen a few times. This sequence joins TRBV19 and TRBJ2-7; the D gene is possibly TRBD1 (6 bases). V was trimmed by 3 bases and J by 5 bases, leaving 17 bases between them. Germline CDR1 is LNHDA and CDR2 is SQIVND (reference sequence). This CDR3 is 15 amino acids long. This CDR3 reads CASSIGMQGSHEQYF. The DNA of the CDR3 is TGTGCCAGTAGTATTGGGATGCAGGGGTCCCACGAGCAGTACTTC.

This chain joins TRBV20-1 and TRBJ1-3; no firm D call. Trimming removed 1 base from V and 2 bases from J, with 9 bases in between. The CDR3 is 14 residues long. CDR1 is DFQATT and CDR2 is SNEGSKA in the germline V gene (reference sequence). CDR3 residues: CSARAGIAGNTIYF. CDR3 DNA: TGCAGTGCTAGAGCGGGGATTGCTGGAAACACCATATATTTT.

The chain recombines TRBV12-3 or TRBV12-4 with TRBJ1-1; D is unclear. This CDR3 spans 13 amino acids. V gave up 0 bases and J gave up 11 bases, with 13 bases separating them. The CDR3 DNA reads TGTGCCAGCAGTTTAGCGTTTGGGGTTGAGGCTTTCTTT. Translating gives CASSLAFGVEAFF.

The sample holds a few counts of this clonotype. The V gene is TRBV10-3, the J gene TRBJ2-7; TRBD2 agrees at 10 bases. The length of the CDR3 is 14 residues. CDR1 is ENHRY, CDR2 SYGVKD, per germline. V shed 2 bases, J shed 5 bases, and the junction held 3 bases outside the gene matches. CDR3 amino acids: CAISEGTSVDEQYF. The CDR3 DNA reads TGTGCCATCAGTGAGGGGACTAGCGTCGACGAGCAGTACTTC.

The chain is built from TRBV24-1 and TRBJ2-5; D unresolved. Germline CDR1 is KGHDR and CDR2 is SFDVKD. Between the trimmed V and J ends, which lost 3 bases and 2 bases, there was a span of 6 bases. This CDR3 spans 13 amino acids. CDR3 nucleotides: TGTGCCACCAGTGATGGCCCGCAAGAGACCCAGTACTTC. Translated: CATSDGPQETQYF.